This TCR beta chain was retrieved from a study of shared clonotypes between healthy human individuals. Study-wide background: The study used three CD4 naive, three CD4 memory, two CD8 naive and one CD8 memory plate per donor.

The protocol was immunoSEQ multiplex PCR, while the TCRdb copy is restricted to in-frame clones and leaves out a portion. The sample contains hundreds of thousands of clones, approximately 75% of which appear only once. The CDR3 is 14 amino acids. Germline values: CDR1 SGHNT, CDR2 YYREEE (reference sequence). V dropped 0 bases and J dropped 5 bases, with 9 bases sitting between them. Each donor was a Caucasian adult residing in Nashville, Tennessee. The authors divided CD4+ cells into CD45RA+ naive and CD45RA-negative memory subsets. The sequence was obtained from a woman aged 25 to 39 in good health. The chain combines TRBV5-4 with TRBJ2-1, with no clear D. Sequencing used memory CD4+ T cells sorted from blood. As to subset: CD45RA-negative fraction. CDR3 coding DNA: TGTGCCAGCAGCTTGGAGTTACTTAACAATGAGCAGTTCTTC. Protein product: CASSLELLNNEQFF.